This TCR beta chain was identified in a study of T cell changes during pregnancy in multiple sclerosis. V lost 0 bases to trimming and J lost 7 bases, with 15 bases between them. Germline values: CDR1 MGHRA, CDR2 YSYEKL. This CDR3 region has 15 residues. TCRdb keeps only in-frame clones here, not all; method: immunoSEQ multiplex PCR. The table includes approximately 50,000 clones, 80% to 95% detected once. This chain uses TRBV4-1 with TRBJ1-2; D is possibly TRBD1 (6 bases). The receptor was derived from a female donor in good health, enrolled as a control in a pregnancy study. Sample: CD4+ T cells from peripheral blood mononuclear cells, taken after pregnancy. The CDR3, as DNA: TGCGCCAGCAGCCAAGAACGGAGACAGGCGTTTGGCTACACCTTC. As protein: CASSQERRQAFGYTF.